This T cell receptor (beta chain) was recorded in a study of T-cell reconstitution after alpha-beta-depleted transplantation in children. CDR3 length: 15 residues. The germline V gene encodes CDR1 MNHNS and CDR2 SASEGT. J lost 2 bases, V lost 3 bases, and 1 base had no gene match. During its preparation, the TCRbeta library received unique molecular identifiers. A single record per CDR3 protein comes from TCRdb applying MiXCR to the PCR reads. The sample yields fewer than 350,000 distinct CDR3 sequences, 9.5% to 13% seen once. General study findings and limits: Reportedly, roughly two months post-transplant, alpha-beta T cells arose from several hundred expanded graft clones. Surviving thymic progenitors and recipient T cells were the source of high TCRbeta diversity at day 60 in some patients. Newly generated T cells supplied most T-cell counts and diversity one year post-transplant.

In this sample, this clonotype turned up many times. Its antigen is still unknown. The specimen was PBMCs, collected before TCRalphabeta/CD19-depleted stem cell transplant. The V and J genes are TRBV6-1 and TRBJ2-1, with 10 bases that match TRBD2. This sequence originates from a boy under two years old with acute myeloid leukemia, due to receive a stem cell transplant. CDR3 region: CASSDSGRAYNEQFF. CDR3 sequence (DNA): TGTGCCAGCAGTGACAGCGGGAGGGCCTACAATGAGCAGTTCTTC.